This T cell receptor (beta chain) was profiled in a study of T cells in Graves' hyperthyroidism and ophthalmopathy. Study findings and constraints: From stable hyperthyroidism, ophthalmopathy was separated by a 13 V-J model.

Per germline, CDR1 SGHVT and CDR2 SQSDAQ. V was shortened by 5 bases and J by 0 bases, with 17 bases between the two germline ends. This CDR3 is built from 17 residues. Diagnostic decisions used clinical symptoms, serum thyroxine and TRAb, thyroid ultrasound and orbital computed tomography. Ten or more counts support this clonotype. Its antigen is unknown. The CDR3 regions of TCR beta were amplified from RNA transcripts. Researchers ran a first-round RT-PCR on the TCR CDR3 using the HTBI primer set. TCRdb fed the multiplex PCR reads into MiXCR, producing one record per CDR3 protein. The table records around 690,000 distinct CDR3 sequences, more than 20% of them present only once.

The clonotype was recovered from a man under 40 with Graves' ophthalmopathy. This sequence joins TRBV7-4 and TRBJ1-5; D ambiguous. The sequenced sample consisted of blood. DNA for the CDR3: TGTGCCAGCAGCCCAAGCTATGGACCTTATAGCAATCAGCCCCAGCATTTT. It codes for CASSPSYGPYSNQPQHF.